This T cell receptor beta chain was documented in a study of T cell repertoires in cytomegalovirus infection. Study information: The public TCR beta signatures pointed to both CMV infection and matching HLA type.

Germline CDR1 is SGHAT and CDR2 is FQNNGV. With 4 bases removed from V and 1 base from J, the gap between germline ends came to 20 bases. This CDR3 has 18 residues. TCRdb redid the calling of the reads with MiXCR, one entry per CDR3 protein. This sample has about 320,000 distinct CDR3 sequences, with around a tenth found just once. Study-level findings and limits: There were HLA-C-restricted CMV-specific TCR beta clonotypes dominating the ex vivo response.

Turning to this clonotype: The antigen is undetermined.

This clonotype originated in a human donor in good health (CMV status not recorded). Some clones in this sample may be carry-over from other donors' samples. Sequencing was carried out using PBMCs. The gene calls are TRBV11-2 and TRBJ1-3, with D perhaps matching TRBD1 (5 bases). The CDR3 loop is CASSSIARRGPSGNTIYF. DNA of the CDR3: TGTGCCAGCAGCTCAATAGCTCGACGGGGACCGTCTGGAAACACCATATATTTT.